The clone carrying this T cell receptor beta chain came up a few times. Its antigen is as yet unknown. Time point denoted: persistent/refractory GD, antithyroid drugs over 5 years with positive TRAb. Generation of the TCR library employed RNA extracted from PBMCs. The authors drew patients from an endocrinology department in Xi'an, China. The CDR3 is 14 residues long. The V gene lost 4 bases and the J gene lost 4 bases, with 11 bases spanning the gap. Germline loops: CDR1 LNHDA, CDR2 SQIVND (reference sequence). This sample was taken from a study of regulatory T cells in long-lasting Graves disease. Study observations and caveats: Repertoires from persistent disease leaned toward TRBV28, TRBJ1-2 and TRBJ2-5.

HTBI primers from iRepertoire and Arm-PCR of CDR3 regions yielded the TCR beta libraries. One entry per CDR3 protein results from TCRdb running MiXCR on the multiplex PCR reads. The sample yields 390,000 or so distinct CDR3 sequences, roughly 20% seen once. Sequenced here: peripheral blood mononuclear cells (PBMCs), sampled when the disease was refractory, from a patient treated with antithyroid drugs. The chain combines TRBV19 with TRBJ1-5; D remains ambiguous. This clonotype originated in a woman between 40 and 50 years old with Graves disease. The CDR3 sequence is CASSTRTKNQPQHF. The CDR3 DNA reads as TGTGCCAGTAGTACACGGACCAAAAATCAGCCCCAGCATTTT. The full variable domain, its missing parts supplied by reference TRBV19 and TRBJ1-5, is DGGITQSPKYLFRKEGQNVTLSCEQNLNHDAMYWYRQDPGQGLRLIYYSQIVNDFQKGDIAEGYSVSREKKESFPLTVTSAQKNPTAFYLCASSTRTKNQPQHFGDGTRLSIL.